A selection of T cell receptor beta chains follows, all from one sample in a study of shared clonotypes between healthy human individuals. Sequencing used immunoSEQ multiplex PCR; TCRdb keeps in-frame clones, though not all of them. The sample has some 2,100,000 clones; about 94% are singletons. The sequencing sample was made of naive CD4+ T cells sorted from blood. The receptors originated from a man in his late teens or twenties in good health. The CDR3 runs from the conserved cysteine through the conserved F or W. The D gene is left open where the match is weak. Not every row has a clone size; where given, it reads once, few, many or a size class.

CDR3,DNA,size,J,length,D,V
CASSQAFISYEQYF,TGCGCCAGCAGCCAGGCATTTATCTCCTACGAGCAGTACTTC,.,TRBJ2-7,14,.,TRBV4-1
CASSELGVGGGSTEAFF,TGTGCCAGCAGTGAATTAGGGGTCGGAGGGGGGAGCACTGAAGCTTTCTTT,.,TRBJ1-1,17,.,TRBV25-1
CASEGQGTDTQYF,TGCGCCAGCGAGGGACAGGGCACAGATACGCAGTATTTT,.,TRBJ2-3,13,TRBD1,TRBV5-1
CASNRDTATNEKLFF,TGTGCCAGCAACCGGGACACAGCAACTAATGAAAAACTGTTTTTT,.,TRBJ1-4,15,.,TRBV6-1
CASSGETGGTQPQHF,TGTGCCAGCAGTGGCGAGACAGGGGGCACTCAGCCCCAGCATTTT,.,TRBJ1-5,15,TRBD1,TRBV2
CASSRNTRGPGETQYF,TGTGCCAGCAGCCGTAATACTAGGGGACCCGGGGAGACCCAGTACTTC,.,TRBJ2-5,16,.,TRBV5-4
CASSSTPPGAHNEQFF,TGTGCCAGCAGCTCTACCCCCCCGGGGGCACACAATGAGCAGTTCTTC,.,TRBJ2-1,16,.,TRBV7-3
CASSAGDRMNSPLHF,TGCGCCAGCAGTGCGGGCGACAGGATGAATTCACCCCTCCACTTT,.,TRBJ1-6,15,.,TRBV10-1
CASSTPRGSYNSPLHF,TGTGCCAGTAGTACCCCCAGGGGGTCCTATAATTCACCCCTCCACTTT,.,TRBJ1-6,16,TRBD1,TRBV19
CASSLLAGYEQYF,TGCGCCAGCAGCCTTCTAGCGGGCTACGAGCAGTACTTC,.,TRBJ2-7,13,TRBD2,TRBV5-1
CASSQEGDTFWPQHF,TGCGCCAGCAGCCAAGAAGGGGACACCTTTTGGCCCCAGCATTTT,.,TRBJ1-5,15,.,TRBV4-3
CASRNTGGGETQYF,TGTGCCAGTAGGAATACTGGAGGAGGGGAGACCCAGTACTTC,.,TRBJ2-5,14,.,TRBV19
CASSRQGGALTDTQYF,TGCGCCAGCAGCCGACAGGGGGGAGCCTTAACAGATACGCAGTATTTT,.,TRBJ2-3,16,TRBD1,TRBV5-1
CASTQGAINTGELFF,TGCGCCAGCACACAGGGGGCGATTAACACCGGGGAGCTGTTTTTT,.,TRBJ2-2,15,TRBD1,TRBV5-1
CASSADLTASGRREQYF,TGTGCCAGCAGCGCCGACCTGACGGCTAGCGGGAGACGCGAGCAGTACTTC,.,TRBJ2-7,17,TRBD2,TRBV7-2
CASSPGTSASAGETQYF,TGCGCCAGCAGCCCTGGGACTAGCGCCTCGGCAGGAGAGACCCAGTACTTC,.,TRBJ2-5,17,TRBD2,TRBV5-1
CAISESNVETQYF,TGTGCCATCAGTGAGTCAAACGTTGAGACCCAGTACTTC,.,TRBJ2-5,13,.,TRBV10-3
CASSELVSYNSPLHF,TGCGCCAGCAGTGAGTTGGTTTCCTATAATTCACCCCTCCACTTT,once,TRBJ1-6,15,.,TRBV10-2
CASSLVRGGTVEEKLFF,TGTGCCAGCAGCTTGGTCAGAGGGGGCACTGTCGAAGAAAAACTGTTTTTT,.,TRBJ1-4,17,TRBD1,TRBV5-4
CASSPYRDTGELFF,TGTGCCAGCTCACCTTACAGGGACACCGGGGAGCTGTTTTTT,.,TRBJ2-2,14,.,TRBV18
CASSGDSGSRDYNEQFF,TGCGCCAGCAGCGGTGATAGCGGGAGCAGGGACTACAATGAGCAGTTCTTC,.,TRBJ2-1,17,TRBD2,TRBV5-1
CASSQDAGRVGSGYTF,TGTGCCAGCAGCCAAGATGCGGGCAGGGTTGGAAGCGGCTACACCTTC,.,TRBJ1-2,16,.,TRBV14
CASSQTIGTFTQTLFSSYEQYF,TGCGCCAGCAGCCAAACTATCGGGACTTTTACTCAAACGTTATTTAGCTCCTACGAGCAGTACTTC,.,TRBJ2-7,22,.,TRBV4-3
CASMEDMNTEAFF,TGTGCCAGCATGGAGGACATGAACACTGAAGCTTTCTTT,.,TRBJ1-1,13,.,TRBV2
CASSESGPLNQPQHF,TGTGCCAGCAGTGAATCCGGCCCGCTGAATCAGCCCCAGCATTTT,.,TRBJ1-5,15,.,TRBV25-1
CAWSVRTDTQYF,TGTGCCTGGAGTGTGCGGACAGATACGCAGTATTTT,.,TRBJ2-3,12,.,TRBV30
CSVEGARTDTQYF,TGCAGCGTTGAGGGGGCTCGCACAGATACGCAGTATTTT,.,TRBJ2-3,13,.,TRBV29-1
CASSEMFRIGNTIYF,TGTGCCAGCAGTGAAATGTTCAGGATTGGAAACACCATATATTTT,once,TRBJ1-3,15,.,TRBV2
CASSPVTGGNTEAFF,TGTGCCAGCTCACCAGTAACAGGGGGGAACACTGAAGCTTTCTTT,.,TRBJ1-1,15,TRBD1,TRBV18
CAWSSGGTGELFF,TGTGCCTGGAGTTCGGGTGGAACCGGGGAGCTGTTTTTT,.,TRBJ2-2,13,.,TRBV30
CASSFPGQGDNSPLHF,TGTGCCAGCAGTTTCCCTGGACAGGGAGATAATTCACCCCTCCACTTT,.,TRBJ1-6,16,TRBD1,TRBV6-6
CASSFQREGIGKNIQYF,TGTGCCAGCAGCTTTCAGCGGGAGGGAATAGGGAAAAACATTCAGTACTTC,.,TRBJ2-4,17,TRBD2,TRBV11-3
CASSYGGGEQYF,TGTGCCAGCAGTTATGGGGGAGGAGAGCAGTACTTC,.,TRBJ2-7,12,.,TRBV6-5
CASSLAPANYGYTF,TGTGCCAGCAGCTTAGCCCCAGCTAACTATGGCTACACCTTC,.,TRBJ1-2,14,.,TRBV7-2
CAWSYQNTEAFF,TGTGCCTGGAGCTACCAGAACACTGAAGCTTTCTTT,.,TRBJ1-1,12,.,TRBV30
CASSLFQGHNSPLHF,TGTGCCAGCAGCTTGTTTCAGGGGCATAATTCACCCCTCCACTTT,.,TRBJ1-6,15,.,TRBV5-6
CASSSRTSGRANEQFF,TGTGCCAGCAGCTCCAGGACTAGCGGGAGGGCCAATGAGCAGTTCTTC,.,TRBJ2-1,16,TRBD2,TRBV7-2
CASSLKGTGVTEAFF,TGTGCCAGCTCACTAAAAGGGACAGGGGTCACTGAAGCTTTCTTT,.,TRBJ1-1,15,TRBD1,TRBV18
CASSFYEGERNQPQHF,TGTGCCAGCAGTTTCTATGAGGGAGAGCGGAATCAGCCCCAGCATTTT,.,TRBJ1-5,16,.,TRBV28
CASSPPAGPQHF,TGTGCCAGCTCACCACCCGCGGGGCCCCAGCATTTT,.,TRBJ1-5,12,.,TRBV18
CASSLSGLDTQYF,TGTGCCAGCAGTTTATCTGGATTAGATACGCAGTATTTT,.,TRBJ2-3,13,.,TRBV28
CASSLFSKIQPQHF,TGTGCCAGCAGTTTATTTTCGAAAATCCAGCCCCAGCATTTT,.,TRBJ1-5,14,.,TRBV27
CASSASELGSPLHF,TGTGCCAGCAGTGCTTCGGAGTTGGGGTCACCCCTCCACTTT,.,TRBJ1-6,14,.,TRBV6-6
CASSPWTSEYNEQFF,TGTGCCAGCAGCCCATGGACTAGCGAATACAATGAGCAGTTCTTC,.,TRBJ2-1,15,TRBD2,TRBV7-2
CASSYGGSTDTQYF,TGTGCCAGCAGTTACGGGGGTAGCACAGATACGCAGTATTTT,few,TRBJ2-3,14,.,TRBV6-6
CASSPQGAHEQYF,TGTGCCAGCAGCCCCCAGGGGGCTCACGAGCAGTACTTC,.,TRBJ2-7,13,TRBD1,TRBV6-5
CASSYSAGGDYGYTF,TGTGCCAGCAGTTACTCGGCAGGGGGTGACTATGGCTACACCTTC,.,TRBJ1-2,15,TRBD1,TRBV6-6
CASSAEGGHFQETQYF,TGTGCCAGCAGCGCCGAAGGGGGGCACTTCCAAGAGACCCAGTACTTC,once,TRBJ2-5,16,.,TRBV9
CASSAGFYEQYF,TGTGCCAGCAGCGCAGGGTTTTACGAGCAGTACTTC,.,TRBJ2-7,12,.,TRBV7-9
CASSAGEGAKNIQYF,TGTGCCAGCAGTGCAGGGGAAGGGGCCAAAAACATTCAGTACTTC,.,TRBJ2-4,15,.,TRBV2
CASNLQGAGGYTF,TGTGCCAGTAACCTACAGGGTGCTGGAGGCTACACCTTC,.,TRBJ1-2,13,.,TRBV19
CASSPGVSYNSPLHF,TGTGCCAGCAGCCCCGGGGTCTCCTATAATTCACCCCTCCACTTT,.,TRBJ1-6,15,.,TRBV7-2
CASSLVQAYNSPLHF,TGCGCCAGCAGCTTGGTCCAGGCCTATAATTCACCCCTCCACTTT,.,TRBJ1-6,15,.,TRBV5-1
CASSHTGAREETQYF,TGCGCCAGCAGCCATACAGGGGCCCGGGAAGAGACCCAGTACTTC,.,TRBJ2-5,15,TRBD1,TRBV4-3